This TCR beta chain emerged from a study of T-cell reconstitution after alpha-beta-depleted transplantation in children listed by TCRdb under 2016. With regard to the full study: T-cell immune reconstitution after TCRalphabeta/CD19-depleted allogeneic hematopoietic cell transplantation in children was quantitatively tracked in the study by means of TCR repertoire profiling.

In this sample, this clonotype turned up a few times. Its antigen is unknown. Base-call qualities are not available, and no considerably larger clone is one nucleotide away. Library generation was performed with PCR. TCRdb names Illumina HiSeq 2500 as the instrument used. Molecular barcoding was employed in the preparation of TCR libraries, with unique molecular identifiers being used to normalize TCRbeta repertoire quantification. TCRdb cleaned the public reads at Q25 with fastp, built clones with MiXCR and kept in-frame beta chains. Rows are combined by CDR3 protein, so each entry shows the most common genes and DNA. This sample gives a few hundred thousand distinct CDR3 sequences in total; about 11% of them show up just once. 4.5% to 7% of the sample is taken by the ten largest. V ends up 7 bases short and J 4 bases short, with an unmatched junction base count of 9. The CDR3 spans 16 residues, from the cysteine through the phenylalanine. Only the CDR3 portion is preserved as DNA: 48 bases, with reading frame beginning at the first base. The germline V gene encodes CDR1 SNHLY and CDR2 FYNNEI.

Sequencing used PBMCs from the stem cell graft donor, obtained from the stem cell graft. The TCR sequence derives from a human donor who donated a stem cell graft to a child with acute myeloid leukemia. This receptor chain uses TRBV2 and TRBJ2-2, with TRBD1 matching 10 junction bases. The DNA sequence is as follows: TGTGCCAGCACCGAAGACAGGGGGCTGGGCACCGGGGAGCTGTTTTTT. Translated, this is CASTEDRGLGTGELFF.